The TCR beta chain under discussion was sequenced for a study of control samples from healthy donors and cancer patients. The CDR3 runs to 13 residues. The germline gives CDR1 MNHEY, CDR2 SVGAGI. The trim removed 5 bases at V and 8 bases at J, leaving 5 bases unmatched. Measured with immunoSEQ multiplex PCR; TCRdb has only the in-frame clones, and not every one. This repertoire shows about 180,000 clones, roughly nine tenths found once; its top ten account for around 1.4%. Sample: blood. J is TRBJ1-1 and V is TRBV6-5, with TRBD1 identical over 10 bases. This clonotype was sampled from a man aged 30 to 45 in good health. CDR3 nucleotides: TGTGCCAGCAGTACCGGGACAGGGGCGGAAGCTTTCTTT. Translated, it gives CASSTGTGAEAFF.